Each of the 4 T cell receptor beta chains below was sequenced from the same sample in a study of T cell repertoires in cytomegalovirus infection. MiXCR, applied by TCRdb to the reads, yields one record per CDR3 protein. The sample records 380,000 or so distinct CDR3 sequences, nearly 35% being singletons. For these TCRs, the target antigens are not known. Material: cultured PBMCs, obtained from culture after CMV antigen stimulation. Every receptor here comes from a human donor in good health (CMV status not recorded). Some clones in this sample may be carry-over from other donors' samples.

The V gene is TRBV7-9, the J gene TRBJ1-2, with D possibly matching TRBD1 (6 bases). The CDR3 extends over 15 amino acids. Germline CDR1 and CDR2: SEHNR and FQNEAQ (reference sequence). V dropped 0 bases and J dropped 8 bases, with 16 bases sitting between them. DNA of the CDR3: TGTGCCAGCAGCTTAGCCAATACAGGGCAAGGCGGCTACACCTTC. This sequence encodes CASSLANTGQGGYTF. Drawing the rest from reference TRBV7-9 and TRBJ1-2, the complete variable domain is DTGVSQNPRHKITKRGQNVTFRCDPISEHNRLYWYRQTLGQGPEFLTYFQNEAQLEKSRLLSDRFSAERPKGSFSTLEIQRTEQGDSAMYLCASSLANTGQGGYTFGSGTRLTVV.

The V call is TRBV6-5, the J call TRBJ1-1; no reliable D call. The CDR3 contains 13 residues. The ends were cut back, 5 bases at V and 0 bases at J, with 7 bases in the middle. CDR1 MNHEY and CDR2 SVGAGI come from the germline V gene. The CDR3 loop is CASSVRVNTEAFF. The CDR3 nucleotides read TGTGCCAGCAGTGTCAGAGTGAACACTGAAGCTTTCTTT.

The table lists this clonotype with a few counts. V usage is TRBV12-3 or TRBV12-4 and J usage is TRBJ1-2; no clear D gene. The V and J ends lost 0 bases and 4 bases respectively, with 6 bases between them. The CDR3 runs to 13 residues. The CDR3 region is CASSLAPGYGYTF. The CDR3 region has the DNA TGTGCCAGCAGTTTAGCCCCAGGCTATGGCTACACCTTC.

The chain combines TRBV5-5 with TRBJ2-6, with TRBD1 matching over 7 bases. This CDR3 is 17 amino acids long. V was pared by 7 bases and J by 2 bases, with 12 bases of the junction left unmatched. CDR1 SGHKS and CDR2 YYEKEE come from the germline V gene (reference sequence). The CDR3 DNA follows: TGTGCCAGCGCCGGAAGACAGGGTGCAACTGGGGCCAACGTCCTGACTTTC. Translating it yields CASAGRQGATGANVLTF.